This TCR beta chain was observed in a study of blood T cell repertoires in COVID-19. Looking at the study overall: Samples of COVID-19 (acute and convalescent) were obtained from the United States, Italy and Spain. PBMCs, B-cell-depleted T cells, or T cells were the source of the cDNA or gDNA that made up the material.

This clone was counted a few times. The authors' processing: Amplification from reference gene primers served as the basis for estimated nucleated cell counts. Clones were sequenced by immunoSEQ multiplex PCR, and TCRdb holds only the in-frame ones, with some missing. The V and J calls and clone size come from that table; D and trimming were worked out from the DNA. This sample has nearly 200,000 clones, with around 80% found just once. Trimming shortened V by 2 bases and J by 2 bases, and 15 bases separated the two germline ends. Per germline, CDR1 SGHVS and CDR2 FQNEAQ. CDR3 size: 16 residues. Material for sequencing was peripheral blood. V usage is TRBV7-8 and J usage is TRBJ2-5; the D gene is possibly TRBD1 (6 bases). The TCR sequence derives from a human donor with acute or convalescent COVID-19. The donor label of this sample is uncertain. CDR3 protein: CASSLLGTSFQETQYF. The CDR3, as DNA: TGTGCCAGCAGCTTACTCGGGACAAGTTTTCAAGAGACCCAGTACTTC.